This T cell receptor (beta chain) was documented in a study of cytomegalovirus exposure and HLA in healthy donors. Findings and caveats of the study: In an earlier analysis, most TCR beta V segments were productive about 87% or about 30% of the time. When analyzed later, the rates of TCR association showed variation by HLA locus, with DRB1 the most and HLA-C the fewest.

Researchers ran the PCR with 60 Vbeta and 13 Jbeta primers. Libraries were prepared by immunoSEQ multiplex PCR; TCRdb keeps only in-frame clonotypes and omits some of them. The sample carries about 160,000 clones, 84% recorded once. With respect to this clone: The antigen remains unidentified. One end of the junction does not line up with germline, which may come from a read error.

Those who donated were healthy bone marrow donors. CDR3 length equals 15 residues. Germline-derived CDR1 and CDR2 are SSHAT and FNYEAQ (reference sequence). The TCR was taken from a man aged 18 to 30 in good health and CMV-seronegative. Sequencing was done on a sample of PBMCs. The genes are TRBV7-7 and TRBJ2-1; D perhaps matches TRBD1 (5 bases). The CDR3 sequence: CASSLGASSYNEQFF. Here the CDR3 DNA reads TGTGCTAGCAGCTTAGGGGCGAGCTCCTACAATGAGCAGTTCTTC.